A selection of T cell receptor beta chains follows, all from one sample in a study of prognosis after radiotherapy for stage I lung cancer. Via MiXCR, TCRdb re-called the multiplex PCR reads, giving one row per CDR3 protein. The repertoire holds approximately 35,000 distinct CDR3 sequences, approximately 35% seen once, with 27% in the top ten. The sequencing here drew on PBMCs, taken before or after stereotactic body radiation therapy (not recorded which). The source is a donor aged 50 or older with non-small cell lung cancer. Both conserved end residues are part of each CDR3. The order of the fields is clone size, J gene, D gene, V gene, CDR3 protein, CDR3 DNA. A D gene is named only where the DNA matches it firmly. Clone size is not always given. Where it is, it says once, few, many or a class for expanded clones.

>many|TRBJ1-2|NA|TRBV7-9
CASSRTLIGYTF
TGTGCCAGCAGCCGTACCCTAATTGGCTACACCTTC
>many|TRBJ1-1|NA|TRBV6-1
CASTPGAATEAFF
TGTGCCAGCACTCCAGGGGCAGCTACTGAAGCTTTCTTT
>many|TRBJ1-2|NA|TRBV9
CASSVGPFYGYTF
TGTGCCAGCAGCGTAGGACCCTTCTATGGCTACACCTTC
>many|TRBJ2-7|NA|TRBV7-8
CASSLETTHYEQYF
TGTGCCAGCAGCTTAGAGACCACCCACTACGAGCAGTACTTC
>many|TRBJ1-1|NA|TRBV5-1
CASSLGMGRDTEAFF
TGCGCCAGCAGCTTGGGCATGGGGAGAGACACTGAAGCTTTCTTT
>many|TRBJ2-7|NA|TRBV30
CAWALDSYEQYF
TGTGCCTGGGCCCTCGACAGCTACGAGCAGTACTTC
>medium-sized|TRBJ1-6|TRBD1|TRBV5-1
CASSLRTGGRSPLHF
TGCGCCAGCAGCTTGCGGACAGGGGGACGGTCACCCCTCCACTTT
>many|TRBJ2-7|TRBD1|TRBV7-8
CASRDDRGRKSYEQYF
TGTGCCAGCAGAGATGACAGGGGGCGAAAATCCTACGAGCAGTACTTC
>many|TRBJ2-1|TRBD1|TRBV6-1
CASSQPGQGANEQFF
TGTGCCAGCAGTCAGCCGGGACAGGGGGCCAATGAGCAGTTCTTC
>many|TRBJ1-4|NA|TRBV4-1
CASSQDVSGNEKLFF
TGCGCCAGCAGCCAAGATGTATCGGGGAACGAAAAACTGTTTTTT
>NA|TRBJ2-5|NA|TRBV4-1
CASSQDRHGVETQYF
TGCGCCAGCAGCCAAGATCGACACGGGGTAGAGACCCAGTACTTC
>few|TRBJ1-1|NA|TRBV10-3
CAIRNPDPNTEAFF
TGTGCCATCAGGAATCCCGACCCGAACACTGAAGCTTTCTTT
>few|TRBJ1-2|NA|TRBV7-9
CASSTNSWGADNYGYTF
TGTGCCAGCAGCACTAATAGCTGGGGGGCGGATAACTATGGCTACACCTTC
>NA|TRBJ2-2|NA|TRBV19
CASSMMAGTGELFF
TGTGCCAGTAGTATGATGGCAGGTACCGGGGAGCTGTTTTTT
>many|TRBJ2-7|NA|TRBV3-1
CASSQRGQGGDEQYF
TGTGCCAGCAGCCAAAGAGGGCAGGGTGGAGACGAGCAGTACTTC
>many|TRBJ2-2|NA|TRBV11-2
CASSLARLGGRKTGELFF
TGTGCCAGCAGCTTAGCCCGCCTGGGGGGGCGCAAGACCGGGGAGCTGTTTTTT
>many|TRBJ1-1|NA|TRBV5-5
CASSLAWDRLIAFF
TGTGCCAGCAGCTTGGCATGGGACCGCTTAATAGCTTTCTTT
>many|TRBJ1-5|NA|TRBV20-1
CSARDRRQVMMPQHF
TGCAGTGCTAGAGACCGTAGACAGGTCATGATGCCCCAGCATTTT
>NA|TRBJ2-1|TRBD2|TRBV6-2/TRBV6-3
CASSPGAVLAGGLRFF
TGTGCCAGCAGTCCCGGCGCGGTACTAGCGGGGGGGCTTAGGTTCTTC
>many|TRBJ1-5|NA|TRBV19
CASTDRQVNSNQPQHF
TGTGCCAGTACTGATCGACAGGTCAATAGCAATCAGCCCCAGCATTTT
>many|TRBJ1-5|NA|TRBV19
CASSIDPVSNQPQHF
TGTGCCAGTAGTATAGATCCCGTGTCCAATCAGCCCCAGCATTTT
>few|TRBJ2-4|NA|TRBV5-6
CASSPRTGRDIQYF
TGTGCCAGCAGCCCTAGGACTGGTAGGGACATTCAGTACTTC
>many|TRBJ2-7|NA|TRBV7-9
CASSSLSRVDEQYF
TGTGCCAGCAGCTCGTTAAGCAGGGTGGACGAGCAGTACTTC
>NA|TRBJ2-1|NA|TRBV6-1
CASSANHTRPEQFF
TGTGCCAGCAGTGCCAACCATACTAGACCTGAGCAGTTCTTC
>NA|TRBJ2-7|TRBD2|TRBV20-1
CSAREGSGGSYDQYF
TGCAGTGCTAGAGAGGGGAGCGGGGGGTCGTACGATCAGTACTTC
>many|TRBJ2-5|TRBD2|TRBV28
CASSFGRGGSQETQYF
TGTGCCAGCAGTTTTGGTCGGGGGGGCAGCCAAGAGACCCAGTACTTC
>many|TRBJ2-1|NA|TRBV27
CASSFHNEQFF
TGTGCCAGCAGCTTCCACAATGAGCAGTTCTTC
>many|TRBJ1-2|NA|TRBV3-1
CASSQGSGWGYTF
TGTGCCAGCAGCCAAGGTTCGGGCTGGGGCTACACCTTC
>many|TRBJ2-5|NA|TRBV7-6
CASSSRETQYF
TGTGCCAGCAGTTCACGAGAGACCCAGTACTTC
>many|TRBJ1-6|NA|TRBV10-3
CAISESPGTIAPLHF
TGTGCCATCAGTGAGTCGCCCGGGACGATTGCACCCCTCCACTTT
>many|TRBJ2-2|TRBD2|TRBV4-3
CASSRSGAGALNTGELFF
TGCGCCAGCAGCCGGTCGGGAGCGGGGGCCTTGAACACCGGGGAGCTGTTTTTT
>many|TRBJ2-1|NA|TRBV9
CASSVSLSPDNEQFF
TGTGCCAGCAGCGTGAGCCTGAGTCCGGACAATGAGCAGTTCTTC
>many|TRBJ2-5|NA|TRBV7-9
CASSFMKGQDETQYF
TGTGCCAGCAGCTTTATGAAAGGGCAGGATGAGACCCAGTACTTC
>NA|TRBJ1-1|NA|TRBV18
CASSLGRMNTEAFF
TGTGCCAGCTCACTTGGTCGCATGAACACTGAAGCTTTCTTT
>many|TRBJ2-1|NA|TRBV10-3
CAISRDSNSNEQFF
TGTGCCATCAGCCGGGACTCCAATTCCAATGAGCAGTTCTTC
>many|TRBJ1-1|NA|TRBV7-2
CASSLGTRAFF
TGTGCCAGCAGCTTGGGGACTAGGGCTTTCTTT
>many|TRBJ2-1|NA|TRBV7-6
CASSLAMGRGNNEQFF
TGTGCCAGCAGCTTAGCTATGGGACGGGGAAACAATGAGCAGTTCTTC
>NA|TRBJ2-1|TRBD2|TRBV24-1
CATSDETSWRAYEQFF
TGTGCCACCAGTGACGAGACTAGCTGGAGGGCCTATGAGCAGTTCTTC